Presented here are 14 T cell receptor beta chains from one specimen sequenced in a study of long-term antiretroviral therapy in people with HIV. Survey level was the resolution at which the v3.0 immunoSEQ assay ran. Sequencing used immunoSEQ multiplex PCR; TCRdb keeps in-frame clones, though not all of them. This table has around 37,000 clones, roughly 85% appearing once. Sequences were derived from unsorted PBMCs, sampled approximately 3.3 years after starting antiretroviral therapy. The receptors were gathered from a man aged 18 to 30 with HIV.

The chain uses TRBV27 and TRBJ2-1; 11 bases are a match to TRBD1. CDR1 is MNHEY, CDR2 SMNVEV, per germline (reference sequence). Losses at the gene ends were 4 bases for V and 3 bases for J; bases not matched to a gene: 2. The CDR3 runs to 15 residues. The CDR3 reads CASSWTGGIYNEQFF. Written as DNA, the CDR3 is TGTGCCAGCAGTTGGACAGGGGGCATCTACAATGAGCAGTTCTTC.

This clone was observed a few times. The sample carries other DNA sequences with the same CDR3. The chain uses TRBV4-3 and TRBJ1-1; D is undetermined. CDR1 is LGHNA and CDR2 is YSLEER in the germline V gene. Trimming pared 0 bases from V and 5 bases from J, leaving 7 bases between. The CDR3 covers 13 residues. The CDR3 region is CASSQDGLTEAFF. Written as DNA, the CDR3 is TGCGCCAGCAGCCAAGATGGTTTGACTGAAGCTTTCTTT.

This chain links TRBV7-9 with TRBJ2-1; no clear D. The V gene lost 2 bases and the J gene lost 9 bases, with 5 bases spanning the gap. The CDR3 covers 11 residues. In germline, CDR1 is SEHNR, CDR2 FQNEAQ (reference sequence). The CDR3 bases are TGTGCCAGCAGCTTATTGCTTGAGCAGTTCTTC. It codes for CASSLLLEQFF.

The rearrangement joins TRBV28 to TRBJ1-1; unclear D gene. V was trimmed by 4 bases and J by 1 base, leaving 4 bases between them. CDR3 length: 12 amino acids. Per germline, CDR1 MDHEN and CDR2 SYDVKM. The CDR3 nucleotides are TGTGCCAGCAGTTACCGGAACACTGAAGCTTTCTTT. It is translated as CASSYRNTEAFF.

The V and J genes are TRBV5-6 and TRBJ2-1; D unresolved. CDR1 is SGHDT, CDR2 YYEEEE, per germline. V dropped 1 base and J dropped 8 bases, with 7 bases sitting between them. This CDR3 region has 12 residues. CDR3 residues: CASSLLGHEQFF. As DNA, the CDR3 is TGTGCCAGCAGCTTGTTGGGCCATGAGCAGTTCTTC. The variable domain in full, with the rest retrieved from reference TRBV5-6 and TRBJ2-1, is DAGVTQSPTHLIKTRGQQVTLRCSPKSGHDTVSWYQQALGQGPQFIFQYYEEEERQRGNFPDRFSGHQFPNYSSELNVNALLLGDSALYLCASSLLGHEQFFGPGTRLTVL.

The J gene is TRBJ2-7, the V gene TRBV11-1, with 7 bases identical to TRBD2. Trimming at V came to 5 bases and at J to 3 bases, leaving 4 bases not matched to a gene. CDR3 length: 13 amino acids. From germline, CDR1 is SGHAT and CDR2 FQDESV (reference sequence). Written as DNA, the CDR3 is TGTGCCAGCAGCGGGCGGGGGAGCTACGAGCAGTACTTC. This sequence encodes CASSGRGSYEQYF.

The V and J genes are TRBV2 and TRBJ1-1, with 7 bases aligning to TRBD1. The CDR3 contains 13 residues. CDR1 is SNHLY and CDR2 is FYNNEI in the germline V gene. The V gene end was trimmed by 7 bases and the J gene end by 4 bases; junction bases not matched to a gene: 6. The CDR3 is CASILQGSTEAFF. The CDR3 DNA reads TGTGCCAGCATTCTACAGGGGTCCACTGAAGCTTTCTTT.

Details on this clone: Additional DNA sequences in this sample encode the identical CDR3. The chain joins TRBV19 to TRBJ1-1, with no clear D. The germline gives CDR1 LNHDA, CDR2 SQIVND (reference sequence). The CDR3 runs to 13 residues. V was cut by 2 bases and J by 2 bases, with 6 bases left in between. The CDR3 region is CASSIRPNTEAFF. The CDR3 coding sequence is TGTGCCAGTAGTATACGACCCAACACTGAAGCTTTCTTT.

J is TRBJ2-7 and V is TRBV6-5; 7 nucleotides match TRBD1. CDR3 length: 13 amino acids. The V gene's germline CDR1 is MNHEY and CDR2 SVGAGI. The V and J ends lost 2 bases and 5 bases, in that order; junction bases with no gene match: 3. The CDR3 reads CASSYGRGNEQYF. Written as DNA, the CDR3 is TGTGCCAGCAGTTACGGCAGGGGGAACGAGCAGTACTTC.

The chain recombines TRBV9 with TRBJ2-1, with D possibly matching TRBD1 (6 bases). The V end lost 4 bases, the J end lost 7 bases, and 15 bases lay between the germline ends. The CDR3 runs to 14 residues. Germline loops: CDR1 SGDLS, CDR2 YYNGEE. The CDR3 loop reads CASSFETGKNEQFF. The DNA for the CDR3 is TGTGCCAGCAGCTTTGAGACAGGAAAGAATGAGCAGTTCTTC.

The rearrangement joins TRBV19 to TRBJ1-2, with D possibly TRBD1 on 5 matching bases. The V end was cut by 5 bases, the J end by 4 bases, with 17 bases between. CDR3 size: 15 residues. Germline assignment: CDR1 LNHDA and CDR2 SQIVND (reference sequence). CDR3 bases: TGTGCCAGTAGTGAACGTAGACAGCTACTCTATGGCTACACCTTC. Translated, it gives CASSERRQLLYGYTF.

The chain recombines TRBV11-2 with TRBJ2-7; D remains unclear. Germline lookup yields CDR1 SGHAT and CDR2 FQNNGV. This CDR3 contains 11 residues. The V end was cut by 5 bases, the J end by 0 bases, with 2 bases between. The CDR3 spells CASSASYEQYF. DNA for the CDR3: TGTGCCAGCAGCGCCTCCTACGAGCAGTACTTC.

The chain employs TRBV5-6 and TRBJ2-1; the D is unclear. V was shortened by 0 bases and J by 6 bases, with 7 bases between the two germline ends. The CDR3 is 13 amino acids. The V gene's germline CDR1 is SGHDT and CDR2 YYEEEE. The CDR3: CASSLDPLNEQFF. DNA for the CDR3: TGTGCCAGCAGCTTGGACCCCCTCAATGAGCAGTTCTTC.

This chain links TRBV18 with TRBJ2-7; 11 bases map to TRBD2. The CDR3 has 15 residues. V lost 5 bases, J lost 2 bases, and 5 bases stayed unmatched. The germline V gene has CDR1 KGHSH and CDR2 LQKENI. The CDR3: CASSAIAGGPYEQYF. The CDR3 DNA reads TGTGCCAGCTCAGCCATAGCGGGAGGGCCCTACGAGCAGTACTTC. Using reference TRBV18 and TRBJ2-7 for the parts outside the CDR3, the full variable domain is NAGVMQNPRHLVRRRGQEARLRCSPMKGHSHVYWYRQLPEEGLKFMVYLQKENIIDESGMPKERFSAEFPKEGPSILRIQQVVRGDSAAYFCASSAIAGGPYEQYFGPGTRLTVT.